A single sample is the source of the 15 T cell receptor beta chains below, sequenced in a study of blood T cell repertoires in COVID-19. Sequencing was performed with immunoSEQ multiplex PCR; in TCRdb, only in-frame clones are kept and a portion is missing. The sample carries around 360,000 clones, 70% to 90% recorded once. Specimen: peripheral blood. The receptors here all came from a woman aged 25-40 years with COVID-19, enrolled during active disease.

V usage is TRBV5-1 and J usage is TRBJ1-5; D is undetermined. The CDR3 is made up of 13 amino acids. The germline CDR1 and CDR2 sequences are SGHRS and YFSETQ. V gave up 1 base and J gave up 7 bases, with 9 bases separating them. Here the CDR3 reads CASSLLVGQPQHF. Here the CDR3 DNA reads TGCGCCAGCAGCTTGTTGGTGGGCCAGCCCCAGCATTTT.

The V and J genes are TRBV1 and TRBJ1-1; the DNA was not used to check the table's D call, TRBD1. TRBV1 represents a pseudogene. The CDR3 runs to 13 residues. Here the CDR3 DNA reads TGCACCAGCAGCCAAAGGACAGAAGCTGAAGCTTTCTTT. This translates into CTSSQRTEAEAFF.

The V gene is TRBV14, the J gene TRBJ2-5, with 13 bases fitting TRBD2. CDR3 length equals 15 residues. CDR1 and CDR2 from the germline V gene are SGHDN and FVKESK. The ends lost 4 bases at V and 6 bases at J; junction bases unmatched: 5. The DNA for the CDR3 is TGTGCCAGCAGCCGACTAGCGGGAGGATCCCAGACCCAGTACTTC. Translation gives CASSRLAGGSQTQYF.

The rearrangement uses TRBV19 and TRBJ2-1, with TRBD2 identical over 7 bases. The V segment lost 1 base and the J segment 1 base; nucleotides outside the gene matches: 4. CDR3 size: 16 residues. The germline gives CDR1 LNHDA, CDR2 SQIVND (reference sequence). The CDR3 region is CASSIGGTTSYNEQFF. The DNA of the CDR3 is TGTGCCAGTAGTATAGGAGGGACTACTTCCTACAATGAGCAGTTCTTC.

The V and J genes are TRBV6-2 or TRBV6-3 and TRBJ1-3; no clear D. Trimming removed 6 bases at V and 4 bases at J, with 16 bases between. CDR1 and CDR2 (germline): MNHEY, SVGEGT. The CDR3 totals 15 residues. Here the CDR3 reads CASSLVGPAGNTIYF. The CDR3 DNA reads TGTGCCAGCAGCCTGGTTGGGCCGGCAGGAAACACCATATATTTT.

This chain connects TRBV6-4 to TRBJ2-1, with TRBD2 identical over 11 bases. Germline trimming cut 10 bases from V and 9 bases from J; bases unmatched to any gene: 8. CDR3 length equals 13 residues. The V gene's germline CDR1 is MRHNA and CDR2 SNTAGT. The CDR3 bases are TGTGCCACATCCGGGACTAGCGGCAGTGAGCAGTTCTTC. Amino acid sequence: CATSGTSGSEQFF.

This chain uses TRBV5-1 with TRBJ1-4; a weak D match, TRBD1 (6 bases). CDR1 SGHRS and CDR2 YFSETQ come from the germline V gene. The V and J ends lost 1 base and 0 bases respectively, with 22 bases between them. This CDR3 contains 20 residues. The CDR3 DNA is TGCGCCAGCAGCTTGAACGGGTATTGGGAAAGACAGGCAACTAATGAAAAACTGTTTTTT. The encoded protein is CASSLNGYWERQATNEKLFF.

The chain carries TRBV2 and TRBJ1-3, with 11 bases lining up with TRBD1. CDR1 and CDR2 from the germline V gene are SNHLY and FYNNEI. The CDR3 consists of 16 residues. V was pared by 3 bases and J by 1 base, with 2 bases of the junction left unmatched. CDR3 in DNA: TGTGCCAGCAGTGACGGACAGGGGGCATCTGGAAACACCATATATTTT. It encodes CASSDGQGASGNTIYF. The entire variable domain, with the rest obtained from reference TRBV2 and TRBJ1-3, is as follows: EPEVTQTPSHQVTQMGQEVILRCVPISNHLYFYWYRQILGQKVEFLVSFYNNEISEKSEIFDDQFSVERPDGSNFTLKIRSTKLEDSAMYFCASSDGQGASGNTIYFGEGSWLTVV.

DNA for the CDR3: TGCGCCAGCAGTAAGGGGCTACTTTACAATGAGCAGTTCTTC. Protein sequence: CASSKGLLYNEQFF. The chain carries TRBV10-2 and TRBJ2-1, with D possibly being TRBD1 (5 bases). Germline CDR1 reads WSHSY; CDR2 reads SAAADI. This CDR3 comprises 14 residues. The V gene lost 5 bases and the J gene lost 4 bases, with 12 bases spanning the gap.

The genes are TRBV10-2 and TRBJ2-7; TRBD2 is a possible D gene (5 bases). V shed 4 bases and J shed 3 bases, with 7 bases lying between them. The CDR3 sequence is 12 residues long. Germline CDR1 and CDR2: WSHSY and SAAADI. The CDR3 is CASSGTGYEQYF. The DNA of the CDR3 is TGCGCCAGCAGTGGGACTGGCTACGAGCAGTACTTC.

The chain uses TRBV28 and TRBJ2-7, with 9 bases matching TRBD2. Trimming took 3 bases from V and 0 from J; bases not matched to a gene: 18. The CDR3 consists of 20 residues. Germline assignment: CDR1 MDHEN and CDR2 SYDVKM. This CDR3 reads CASSLVLVQGDSGSSYEQYF. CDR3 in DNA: TGTGCCAGCAGTTTGGTTCTGGTCCAAGGAGATAGCGGGAGCTCCTACGAGCAGTACTTC.

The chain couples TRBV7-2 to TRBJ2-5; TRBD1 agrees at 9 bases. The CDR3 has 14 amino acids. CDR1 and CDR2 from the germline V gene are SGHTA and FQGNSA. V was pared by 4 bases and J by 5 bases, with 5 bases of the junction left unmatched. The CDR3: CASSSQGAKETQYF. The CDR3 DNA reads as TGTGCCAGCAGCTCACAGGGGGCGAAGGAGACCCAGTACTTC.

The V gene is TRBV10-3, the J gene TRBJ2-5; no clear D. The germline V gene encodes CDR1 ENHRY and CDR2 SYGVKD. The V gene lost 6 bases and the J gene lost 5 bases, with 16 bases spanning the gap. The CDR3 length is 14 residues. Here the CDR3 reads CAISKVAGVETQYF. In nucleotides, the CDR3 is TGTGCCATCAGCAAGGTAGCTGGTGTTGAGACCCAGTACTTC.

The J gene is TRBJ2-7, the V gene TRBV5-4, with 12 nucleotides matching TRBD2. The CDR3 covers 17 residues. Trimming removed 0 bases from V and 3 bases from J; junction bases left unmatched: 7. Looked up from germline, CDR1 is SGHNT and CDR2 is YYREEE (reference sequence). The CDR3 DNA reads TGTGCCAGCAGCTTGGGGCTAGCGGGAGGGCCGATCTACGAGCAGTACTTC. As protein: CASSLGLAGGPIYEQYF.

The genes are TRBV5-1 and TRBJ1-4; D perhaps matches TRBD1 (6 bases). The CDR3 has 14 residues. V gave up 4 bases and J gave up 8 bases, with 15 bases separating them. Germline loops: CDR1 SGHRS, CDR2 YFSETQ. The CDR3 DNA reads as TGCGCCAGCAGCACCGGGGGGCGAGGAGAAAAACTGTTTTTT. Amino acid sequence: CASSTGGRGEKLFF.